The entry that follows covers one TCR beta chain sequence. In the original processing: Estimation of nucleated cell counts was performed using reference gene primer amplification. The method was immunoSEQ multiplex PCR; TCRdb's version includes in-frame clones alone and lacks a portion of them. D and trimming were read from the DNA, whereas the V and J calls and clone size are those reported in that table. Of about 48,000 clones in the sample, 82% were seen once. This specimen comes from a study of blood T cell repertoires in COVID-19. Study overall: The samples span acute and convalescent COVID-19 from the United States, Italy and Spain. From T cells, B-cell-depleted T cells, or PBMCs came the material, which was cDNA or gDNA.

What was sequenced was peripheral blood. The sequence derives from a man between 35 and 55 years old with acute or convalescent COVID-19.

CDR3 DNA: TGTGCCACTTACTCGGGACAGGGGCAAGAGACCCAGTACTTC. This encodes CATYSGQGQETQYF. The chain is built from TRBV10-3 and TRBJ2-5, with 10 bases fitting TRBD1. CDR1 is ENHRY and CDR2 is SYGVKD in the germline V gene. The CDR3 contains 14 residues. J was trimmed by 2 bases and V by 10 bases; bases with no gene match: 7.